The entry below gives a single TCR beta chain sequence along with its context. This clone's antigen is unknown. No qualities accompany the bases; no much larger clone lies one base away. These data belong to a study of technical replicates of blood from a few donors (dated by TCRdb to the late 2010s). Library generation was performed with the immunoSEQ multiplex PCR assay. TCRdb provides this immuneACCESS table in a form limited to in-frame rearrangements. Some clones are lacking; in checked studies, under half of them reflect an unresolved V gene, and why the rest are absent is not known. The sample data list tens of thousands of clones, and more than 90% of these were observed just once. Together, the top ten hold roughly 4.5% of the sample. From cysteine to phenylalanine, the CDR3 is 14 amino acids long. This entry keeps only the CDR3 DNA: 42 bases, framed from base 1. CDR1 and CDR2, per the germline V gene (reference sequence), are SGHNT and YYREEE. V drops 5 bases and J drops 4 bases, leaving 15 bases in between.

The sequence came from a human donor in good health. Some clones in this sample may be carry-over from other donors' samples. Rearrangement joined TRBV5-4 to TRBJ1-2, and TRBD1 may be the D gene, going by 5 matching bases. The specimen was PBMCs. The bases are TGTGCCAGCAGAGGCCCGGGGGATCCCTATGGCTACACCTTC. It is translated as CASRGPGDPYGYTF.